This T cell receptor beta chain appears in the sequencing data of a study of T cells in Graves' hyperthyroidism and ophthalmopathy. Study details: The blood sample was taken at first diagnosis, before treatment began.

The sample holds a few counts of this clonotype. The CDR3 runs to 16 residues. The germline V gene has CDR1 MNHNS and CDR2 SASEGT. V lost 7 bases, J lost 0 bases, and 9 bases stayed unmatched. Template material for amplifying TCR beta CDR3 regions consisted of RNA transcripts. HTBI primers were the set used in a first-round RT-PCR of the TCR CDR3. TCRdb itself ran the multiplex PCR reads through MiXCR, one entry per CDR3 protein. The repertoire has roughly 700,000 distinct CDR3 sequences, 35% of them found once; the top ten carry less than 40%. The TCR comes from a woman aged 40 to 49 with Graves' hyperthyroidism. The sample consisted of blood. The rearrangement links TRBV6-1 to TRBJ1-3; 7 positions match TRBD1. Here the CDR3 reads CASILGQAYSGNTIYF. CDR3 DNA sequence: TGTGCCAGCATACTTGGACAGGCCTACTCTGGAAACACCATATATTTT.